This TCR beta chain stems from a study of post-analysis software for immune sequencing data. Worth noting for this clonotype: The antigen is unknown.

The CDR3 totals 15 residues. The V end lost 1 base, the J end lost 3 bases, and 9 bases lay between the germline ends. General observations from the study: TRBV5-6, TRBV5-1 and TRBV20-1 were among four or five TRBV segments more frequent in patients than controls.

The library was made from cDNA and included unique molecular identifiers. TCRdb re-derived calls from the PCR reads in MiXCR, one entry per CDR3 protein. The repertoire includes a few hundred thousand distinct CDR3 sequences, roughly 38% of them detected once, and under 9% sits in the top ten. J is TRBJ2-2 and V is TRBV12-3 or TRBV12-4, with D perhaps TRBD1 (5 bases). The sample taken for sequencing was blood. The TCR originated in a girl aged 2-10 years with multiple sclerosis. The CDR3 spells CASSLGGADTGELFF. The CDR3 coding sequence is TGTGCCAGCAGTTTAGGGGGCGCGGACACCGGGGAGCTGTTTTTT.